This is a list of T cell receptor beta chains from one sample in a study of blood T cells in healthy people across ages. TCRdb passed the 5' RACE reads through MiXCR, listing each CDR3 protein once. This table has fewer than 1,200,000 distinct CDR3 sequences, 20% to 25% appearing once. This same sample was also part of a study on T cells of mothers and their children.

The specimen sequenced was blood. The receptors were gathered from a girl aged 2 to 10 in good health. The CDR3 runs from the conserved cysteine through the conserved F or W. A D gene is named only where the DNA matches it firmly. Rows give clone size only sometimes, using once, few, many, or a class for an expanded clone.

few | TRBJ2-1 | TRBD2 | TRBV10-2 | TGCGCCAGTAGAGTAGCGGGATCCTCCTACAATGAGCAGTTCTTC | CASRVAGSSYNEQFF
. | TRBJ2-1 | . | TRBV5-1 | TGCGCCAGCAGCTTGTTGAAGACAGCAGGAATTAGTTATTCTTACAATGAGCAGTTCTTC | CASSLLKTAGISYSYNEQFF
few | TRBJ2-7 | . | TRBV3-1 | TGTGCCAGCAGCCCAGGGGACACCACTTATTGGGAGCAGTACTTC | CASSPGDTTYWEQYF
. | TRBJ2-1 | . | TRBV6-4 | TGTGCCAGCAGTGACTCCCCAGTTGGTAGCGGAGAGCAGTTCTTC | CASSDSPVGSGEQFF
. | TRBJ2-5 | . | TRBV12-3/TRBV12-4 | TGTGCCAGCAGTTTTACAGGCCGGAGAGGGGACCAGTACTTC | CASSFTGRRGDQYF
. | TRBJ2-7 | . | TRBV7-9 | TGTGCCAGCAGCTTAGAACAGATCAACGAGCAGTACTTC | CASSLEQINEQYF
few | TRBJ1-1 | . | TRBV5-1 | TGCGCCAGCAGCTCACAGGAGGGGTGGGGGCACACTGAAGCTTTCTTT | CASSSQEGWGHTEAFF
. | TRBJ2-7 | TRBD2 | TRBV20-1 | TGCAGTGCTCCTCTAGCGGGCCTGACCTACGAGCAGTACTTC | CSAPLAGLTYEQYF
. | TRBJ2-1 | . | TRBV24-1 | TGTGCCACCAGTGACCCCACTAGAGACAATGAGCAGTTCTTC | CATSDPTRDNEQFF
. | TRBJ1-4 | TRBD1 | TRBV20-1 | TGCAGTGCTATGACCGGGACAGGAGCGGAAAAACTGTTTTTT | CSAMTGTGAEKLFF
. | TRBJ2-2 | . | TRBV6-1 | TGTGCCAGCAGTGAAGTCCGAGGGGCCGGGGAGCTGTTTTTT | CASSEVRGAGELFF
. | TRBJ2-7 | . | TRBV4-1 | TGCGCCAGCAGCCAAGGGGGGGACACATACTACGAGCAGTACTTC | CASSQGGDTYYEQYF
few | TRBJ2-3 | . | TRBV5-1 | TGCGCCAGCAGCCCGGGGGGCCATACAGCAGATACGCAGTATTTT | CASSPGGHTADTQYF
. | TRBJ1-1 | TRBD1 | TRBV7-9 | TGTGCCGGACAGGGCTGGGACACTGAAGCTTTCTTT | CAGQGWDTEAFF
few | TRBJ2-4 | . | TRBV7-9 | TGTGCCAGCAGCTCCGTGGGGGATTGGAACATTCAGTACTTC | CASSSVGDWNIQYF
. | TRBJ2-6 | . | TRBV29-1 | TGCAGCGTTGAGGAGGGTCCCGGGGCCAACGTCCTGACTTTC | CSVEEGPGANVLTF
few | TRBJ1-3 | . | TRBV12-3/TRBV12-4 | TGTGCCAGCAGAGACCCTAGAGGGGGAAACACCATATATTTT | CASRDPRGGNTIYF
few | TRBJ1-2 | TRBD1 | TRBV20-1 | TGCAGTGCTAGCGGACAGGGGGCCAACTATGGCTACACCTTC | CSASGQGANYGYTF
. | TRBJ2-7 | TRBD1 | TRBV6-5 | TGTGCCAGCGCAGGACAGGGAGGATACGAGCAGTACTTC | CASAGQGGYEQYF
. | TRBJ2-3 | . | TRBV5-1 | TGCGCCAGCCTTGGTGAGGATACTACGCAGTATTTT | CASLGEDTTQYF
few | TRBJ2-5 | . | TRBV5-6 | TGTGCCAGCAGCTTGGTCGAGGGTTCGGAGACCCAGTACTTC | CASSLVEGSETQYF
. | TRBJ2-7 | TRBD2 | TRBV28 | TGTGCCAGCAGTTTTTTAGCGGGAGGGCTTTACGAGCAGTACTTC | CASSFLAGGLYEQYF
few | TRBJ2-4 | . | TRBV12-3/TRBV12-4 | TGTGCCAGCTCTGACAGACCGAACATTCAGTACTTC | CASSDRPNIQYF
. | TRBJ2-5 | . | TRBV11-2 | TGTGCCAGCAGCCATGGGGGACATCCACCCCCAGAGACCCAGTACTTC | CASSHGGHPPPETQYF
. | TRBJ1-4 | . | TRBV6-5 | TGTGCCAGCAGTTACAGCATTGCAACTAATGAAAAACTGTTTTTT | CASSYSIATNEKLFF
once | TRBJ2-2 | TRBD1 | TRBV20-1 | TGCAGTGCTCGACAGGGGGTCGGGGAGCTGTTTTTT | CSARQGVGELFF
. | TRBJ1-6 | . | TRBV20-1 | TGCAGTGCTAGTCCAGACTTCATGTATAATTCATTGCTCCACTTT | CSASPDFMYNSLLHF
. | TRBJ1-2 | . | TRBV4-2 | TGTGCCAGCAGCCCTGAAGGGCTGAACGCCTATGGTGGCTACACCTTC | CASSPEGLNAYGGYTF
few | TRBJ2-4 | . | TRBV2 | TGTGCCAGCAGGGAGTTGTCGGTGTCGTCGGTCAAAAACATTCAGTACTTC | CASRELSVSSVKNIQYF
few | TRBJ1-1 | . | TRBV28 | TGTGCCAGCAGACCCAGGGGCCTGAACACTGAAGCTTTCTTT | CASRPRGLNTEAFF
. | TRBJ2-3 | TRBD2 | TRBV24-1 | TGTGCCACCAGTGATTTCGGGGGGGCAGATACGCAGTATTTT | CATSDFGGADTQYF
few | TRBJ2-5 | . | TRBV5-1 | TGCGCCAGCAGCCGATATCGCACTCAAGAGACCCAGTACTTC | CASSRYRTQETQYF
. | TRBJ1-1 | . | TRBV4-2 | TGTGCCAGCAGCCATGGGAGCACTGAAGCTTTCTTT | CASSHGSTEAFF
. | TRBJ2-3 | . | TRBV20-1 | TGCAGTGCTTCCCGGGACCCCCTATCTGCTCCAGATACGCAGTATTTT | CSASRDPLSAPDTQYF
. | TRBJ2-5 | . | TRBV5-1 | TGCGCCAGCAGCTTGGTGGGGAGAGGAGAGACCCAGCACTTC | CASSLVGRGETQHF
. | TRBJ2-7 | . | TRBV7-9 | TGTGCCAGCAGCCCCATCGTAAGGGACGAGCAGTACTTC | CASSPIVRDEQYF
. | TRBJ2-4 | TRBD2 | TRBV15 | TGTGCCACCAGCAGCGCTAGCGGGGGCCTCGGAAACATTCAGTACTTC | CATSSASGGLGNIQYF
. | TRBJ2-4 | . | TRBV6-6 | TGTGCCAGCAGTGACCCTATTGGGGCCAAAAACATTCAGTACTTC | CASSDPIGAKNIQYF
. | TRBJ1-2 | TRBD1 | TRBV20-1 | TGCAGTGCTAGACCCTCCAAGACAGGGGTCTATGGCTACACCTTC | CSARPSKTGVYGYTF
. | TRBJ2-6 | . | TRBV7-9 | TGTGCCAGCAGCCCCGGTGGGGCCCTCTCTGGAGCCAACGTCCTGACTTTC | CASSPGGALSGANVLTF
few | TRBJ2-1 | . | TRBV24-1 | TGTGCCACCAGTGTCGCGGGCCGACCTTACAATGAGCAGTTCTTC | CATSVAGRPYNEQFF
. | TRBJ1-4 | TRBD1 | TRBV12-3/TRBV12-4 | TGTGCCAGCAGTTTCGCGGACAGGGACGGTGAAAAACTGTTTTTT | CASSFADRDGEKLFF
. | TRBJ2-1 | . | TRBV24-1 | TGTGCCACCAGTGAAATCGCCAGAACGGAGCTGCAGTTCTTC | CATSEIARTELQFF
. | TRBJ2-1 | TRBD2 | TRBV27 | TGTGCCAGCACTCGGGAGGGCCTCTACAATGAGCAGTTCTTC | CASTREGLYNEQFF
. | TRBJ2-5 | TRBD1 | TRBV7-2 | TGTGCCAGCAGCTTAGATCCCAGGGGGCCTGGGGAGACCCAGTACTTC | CASSLDPRGPGETQYF
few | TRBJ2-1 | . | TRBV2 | TGTGCCTTCTCATCCGGGACAAATAACTACAATGAGCAGTTCTTC | CAFSSGTNNYNEQFF
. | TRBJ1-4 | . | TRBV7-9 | TGTGCCAGCAGCACGTACGACGCAACTAATGAAAAACTGTTTTTT | CASSTYDATNEKLFF
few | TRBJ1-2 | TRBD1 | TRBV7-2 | TGTGCCAGCAGTTTCCCAACAGGGACAGGAAATGGCTACACCTTC | CASSFPTGTGNGYTF
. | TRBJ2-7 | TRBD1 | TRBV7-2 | TGTGCAAGCAGCCGACACTTAAGTCCAGCAGGGGGCAAGCAGTACTTC | CASSRHLSPAGGKQYF
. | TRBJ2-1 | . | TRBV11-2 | TGTGCCATAGATGATGAGCAGTTCTTC | CAIDDEQFF
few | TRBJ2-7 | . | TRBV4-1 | TGCGCCAGTTCCGGGACACCGACCTACGAGCAGTACTTC | CASSGTPTYEQYF
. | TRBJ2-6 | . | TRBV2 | TGTGCCAGCAGTGAAGGAGGGGCCCGAACCCGAGGGGCCAACGTCCTGACTTTC | CASSEGGARTRGANVLTF
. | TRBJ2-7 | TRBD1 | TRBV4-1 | TGCGCCAGCAGCCATAGCGGACAGGGCTACGAGCAGTACTTC | CASSHSGQGYEQYF
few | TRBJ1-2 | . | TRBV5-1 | TGCGCCAGCAAGGCCGAAGGAGCGCGGGGCTACACCTTC | CASKAEGARGYTF